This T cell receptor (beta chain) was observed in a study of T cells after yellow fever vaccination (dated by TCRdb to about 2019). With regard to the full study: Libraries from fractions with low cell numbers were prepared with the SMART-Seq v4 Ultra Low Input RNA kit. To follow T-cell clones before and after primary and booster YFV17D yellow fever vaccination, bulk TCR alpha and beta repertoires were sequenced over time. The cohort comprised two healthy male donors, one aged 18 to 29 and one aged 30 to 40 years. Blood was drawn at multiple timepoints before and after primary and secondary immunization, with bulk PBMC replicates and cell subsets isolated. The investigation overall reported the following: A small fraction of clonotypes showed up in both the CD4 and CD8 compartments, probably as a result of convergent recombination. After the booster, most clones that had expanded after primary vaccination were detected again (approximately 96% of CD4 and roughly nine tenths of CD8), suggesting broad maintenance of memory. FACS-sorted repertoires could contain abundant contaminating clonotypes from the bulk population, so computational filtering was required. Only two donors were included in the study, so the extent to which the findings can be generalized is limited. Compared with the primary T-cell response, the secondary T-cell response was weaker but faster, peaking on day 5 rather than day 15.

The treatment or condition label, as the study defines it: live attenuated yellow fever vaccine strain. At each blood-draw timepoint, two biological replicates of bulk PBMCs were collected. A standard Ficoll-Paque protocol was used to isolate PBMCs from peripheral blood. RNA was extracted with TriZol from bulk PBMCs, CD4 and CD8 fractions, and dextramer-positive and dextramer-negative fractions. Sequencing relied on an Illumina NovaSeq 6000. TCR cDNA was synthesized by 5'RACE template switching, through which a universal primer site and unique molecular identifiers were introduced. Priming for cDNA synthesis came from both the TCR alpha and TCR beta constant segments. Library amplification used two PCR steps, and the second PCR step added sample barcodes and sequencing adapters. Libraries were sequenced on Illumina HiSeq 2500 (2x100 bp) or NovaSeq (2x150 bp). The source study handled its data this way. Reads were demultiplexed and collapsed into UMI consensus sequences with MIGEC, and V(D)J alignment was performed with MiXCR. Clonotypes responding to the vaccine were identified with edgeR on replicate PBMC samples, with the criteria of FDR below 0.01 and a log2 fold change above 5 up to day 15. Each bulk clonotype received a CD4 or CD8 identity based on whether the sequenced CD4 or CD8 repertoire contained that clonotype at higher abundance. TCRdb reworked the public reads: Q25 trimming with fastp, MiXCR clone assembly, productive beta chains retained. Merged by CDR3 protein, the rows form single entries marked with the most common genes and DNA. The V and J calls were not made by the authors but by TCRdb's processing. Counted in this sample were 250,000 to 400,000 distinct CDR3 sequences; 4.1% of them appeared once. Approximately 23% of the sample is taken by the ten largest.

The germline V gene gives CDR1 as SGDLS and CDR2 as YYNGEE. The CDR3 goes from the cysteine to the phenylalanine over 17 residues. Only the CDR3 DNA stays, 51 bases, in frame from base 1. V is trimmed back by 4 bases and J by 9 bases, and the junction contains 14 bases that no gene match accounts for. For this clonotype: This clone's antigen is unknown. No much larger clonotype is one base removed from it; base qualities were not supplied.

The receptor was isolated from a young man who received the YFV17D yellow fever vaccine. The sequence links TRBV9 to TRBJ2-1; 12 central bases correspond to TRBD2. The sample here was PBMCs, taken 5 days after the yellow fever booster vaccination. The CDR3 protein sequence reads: CASSPHLLAGGRGEQFF. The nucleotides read TGTGCCAGCAGCCCACACCTCCTAGCGGGGGGGCGAGGTGAGCAGTTCTTC.